Listed below are T cell receptor beta chains from one sample, sequenced in a study of T-cell reconstitution after alpha-beta-depleted transplantation in children. MiXCR was run by TCRdb on the PCR reads, yielding one entry per CDR3 protein. Of approximately 400,000 distinct CDR3 sequences listed, under 13% are singletons. The sample here was PBMCs from the stem cell graft donor, taken from the stem cell graft. The receptor set was obtained from a human donor who donated a stem cell graft to a child with acute myeloid leukemia. Both conserved end residues are part of each CDR3. D genes are given only for firm matches. Clone size is given for some rows only: seen once, a few or many times, or a class if the clone is expanded.

v_call,cdr3_length,d_call,clone_size,j_call,cdr3_nt,cdr3_aa
TRBV2,15,NA,NA,TRBJ2-2,TGTGCCAGCAGTGAGGTGACCACGAACACCGGGGAGCTGTTTTTT,CASSEVTTNTGELFF
TRBV2,18,TRBD1,NA,TRBJ1-4,TGTGCCAGCATCAAATTGGGGACAGGGGCGATGCTTCTTGAAAAACTGTTTTTT,CASIKLGTGAMLLEKLFF
TRBV21-1,15,NA,few,TRBJ1-3,TGTGCCAGCAGCACCTCGGACAGGGTTGGAAACACCATATATTTT,CASSTSDRVGNTIYF
TRBV3-1,16,TRBD2,NA,TRBJ2-1,TGTGCCAGCAGCCAAACCCCAGCGGGGGGGCTCAATGAGCAGTTCTTC,CASSQTPAGGLNEQFF
TRBV12-3/TRBV12-4,16,TRBD1,few,TRBJ2-7,TGTGCCAGCAGCCCCCCCCGGGACAGGCCAGTGGGCGAGCAGTACTTC,CASSPPRDRPVGEQYF
TRBV5-1,14,NA,few,TRBJ2-5,TGCGCCAGCAGCGTGGCCGGGCAACAAGAGACCCAGTACTTC,CASSVAGQQETQYF
TRBV12-3/TRBV12-4,20,TRBD2,NA,TRBJ2-2,TGTGCCAGCAGTTTAGCGCGGGGACTAGCGGGGGAGACTAACACCGGGGAGCTGTTTTTT,CASSLARGLAGETNTGELFF
TRBV29-1,14,NA,NA,TRBJ2-6,TGCAGCGTCCCCAAAGGTTCTGGGGCCAACGTCCTGACTTTC,CSVPKGSGANVLTF
TRBV20-1,14,NA,few,TRBJ2-2,TGCAGTGCTACTATGGGACCCAACACCGGGGAGCTGTTTTTT,CSATMGPNTGELFF
TRBV11-2,14,NA,NA,TRBJ1-2,TGTGCCAGCAGCCCTTCTGGGGGCGCAGATGGCTACACCTTC,CASSPSGGADGYTF
TRBV25-1,18,NA,NA,TRBJ1-2,TGTGCCAGCAGTGAAGGGAGTCCGTCAAGGTGGAGGAACTATGGCTACACCTTC,CASSEGSPSRWRNYGYTF
TRBV7-2,15,NA,NA,TRBJ2-2,TGTGCCAGCAGCGCCGACACCCTGGGCACCGGGGAGCTGTTTTTT,CASSADTLGTGELFF
TRBV15,14,NA,few,TRBJ2-7,TGTGCCACCAGCAGAGGGGGGACCCCTCCCGAGCAGTACTTC,CATSRGGTPPEQYF